This T cell receptor beta chain derives from a study of blood T cell repertoires in COVID-19. Generated by immunoSEQ multiplex PCR, the TCRdb table keeps only in-frame clones and is missing some. The sample yields about 230,000 clones, around 84% seen once. This TCR came from a man between 45 and 60 years old with COVID-19, enrolled during active disease. The sample consisted of peripheral blood.

CDR3 sequence: CASSQEAGVRQPQHF. CDR3 coding DNA: TGCGCCAGCAGCCAAGAAGCAGGGGTACGTCAGCCCCAGCATTTT. The rearrangement links TRBV4-1 to TRBJ1-5; D perhaps matches TRBD1 (6 bases). CDR3 size: 15 residues. V shed 0 bases and J shed 6 bases, with 12 bases lying between them. Germline assignment: CDR1 MGHRA and CDR2 YSYEKL.